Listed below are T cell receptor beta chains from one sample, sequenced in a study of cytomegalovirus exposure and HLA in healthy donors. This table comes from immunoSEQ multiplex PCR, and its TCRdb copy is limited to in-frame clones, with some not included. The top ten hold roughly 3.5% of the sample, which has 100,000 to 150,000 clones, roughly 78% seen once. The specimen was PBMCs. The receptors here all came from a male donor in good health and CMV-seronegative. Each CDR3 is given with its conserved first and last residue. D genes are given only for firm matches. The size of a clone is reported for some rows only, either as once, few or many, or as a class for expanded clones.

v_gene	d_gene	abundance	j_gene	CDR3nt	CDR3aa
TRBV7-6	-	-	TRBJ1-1	TGTGCCAGCAGCTTAGTTCGGCGGGGAGGAAGGACTGAAGCTTTCTTT	CASSLVRRGGRTEAFF
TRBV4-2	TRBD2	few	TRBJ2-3	TGTGCCAGCAGCCAAGGGACTAGCGGGGGGGCGGATACGCAGTATTTT	CASSQGTSGGADTQYF
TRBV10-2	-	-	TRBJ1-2	TGCGCCAGCCGACCGGGGGAGGTCTATGGCTACACCTTC	CASRPGEVYGYTF
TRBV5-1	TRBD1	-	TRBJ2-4	TGCGCCAGCAGCTTGGGACAGGGAAACATTCAGTACTTC	CASSLGQGNIQYF
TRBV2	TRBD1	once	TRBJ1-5	TGTGCCAGCCAGGGGGCAATGCAGCCCCAGCATTTT	CASQGAMQPQHF
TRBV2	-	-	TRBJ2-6	TGTGCCAGCAGTGCTGGATCTGGGGCCAACGGCCTGACTTTC	CASSAGSGANGLTF
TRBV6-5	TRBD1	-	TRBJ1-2	TGTGCCAGCAGTTACCTAACGGGGACAGGGGTTGGCTACACCTTC	CASSYLTGTGVGYTF
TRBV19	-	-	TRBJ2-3	TGTGCCAGTAGTATATTGGAGGGGACGCAGTATTTT	CASSILEGTQYF
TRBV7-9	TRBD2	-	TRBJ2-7	TGTTCCAGCAGTTCCAAAACGACTAGCGGGAGGTCCCTCGAGCAGTACTTC	CSSSSKTTSGRSLEQYF
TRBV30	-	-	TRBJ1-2	TGTGCCTGGACCCCCCTTCCTGGAGGCGGTGGCTACACCTTC	CAWTPLPGGGGYTF
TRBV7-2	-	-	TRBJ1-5	TGTGCCAGCAGCATCAGGGGAGATCAGCCCCAGCATTTT	CASSIRGDQPQHF
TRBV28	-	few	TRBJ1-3	TGTGCCAGCACCTCGGGCGGCGACAGCTCTGGAAACACCATATATTTT	CASTSGGDSSGNTIYF
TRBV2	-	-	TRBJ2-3	TGTGCCAGCTCAGCGGGTCCCTCCACAGATACGCAGTATTTT	CASSAGPSTDTQYF
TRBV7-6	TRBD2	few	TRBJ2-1	TGTGCCAGCAGCTCCAGAATTAGCGGGAGCCTGGGTGAGCAGTTCTTC	CASSSRISGSLGEQFF
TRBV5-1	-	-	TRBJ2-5	TGCGCCAGCAGCTTGGCAGAGGCCACAGAGACCCAGTACTTC	CASSLAEATETQYF
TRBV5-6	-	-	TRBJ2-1	TGTGCCAGCAGCTTGGGTCTCGGGGGAAATGAGCAGTTCTTC	CASSLGLGGNEQFF
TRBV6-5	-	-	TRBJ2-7	TGTGCCAGCAGAGCCCCAGGGGTGACGGACGAGCAGTACTTC	CASRAPGVTDEQYF
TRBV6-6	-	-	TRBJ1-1	TGTGCCAGCAGTACCGGACCCGGAGGAGCTTTCTTT	CASSTGPGGAFF
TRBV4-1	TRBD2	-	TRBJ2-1	TGCGCCAGCAGCCAAGAGTTGACTAGCGGGTACAATGAGCAGTTCTTC	CASSQELTSGYNEQFF
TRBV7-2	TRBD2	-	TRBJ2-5	TGTGCCAGCAGCTTAGGTCGGCGGGGGGGCCGGACCCAGTACTTC	CASSLGRRGGRTQYF
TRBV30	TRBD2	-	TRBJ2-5	TGTGCCTGGAGTGTAGGGACTAGCGGGAGGCAAGAGACCCAGTACTTC	CAWSVGTSGRQETQYF
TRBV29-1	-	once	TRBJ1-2	TGCAGCGTTGAAGGCGCCGGGACTACGAATGGCTACACCTTC	CSVEGAGTTNGYTF
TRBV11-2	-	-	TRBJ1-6	TGTGCCAGCAGCTTAAGACAGTTAAGCTCCTATAATTCACCCCTCCACTTT	CASSLRQLSSYNSPLHF
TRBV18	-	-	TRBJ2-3	TGTGCCAGCTCTCACACAGATACGCAGTATTTT	CASSHTDTQYF
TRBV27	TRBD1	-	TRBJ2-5	TGTGCCAGCAGTTTTGGGGACAGGGCGGTCTACTTC	CASSFGDRAVYF
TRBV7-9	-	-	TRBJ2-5	TGTGCCAGCAGCTTAGATCCGGGGGTTAAGGAGACCCAGTACTTC	CASSLDPGVKETQYF
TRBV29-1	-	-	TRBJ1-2	TGCAGCGTTCAAGGCCGGGGAGGAGGCTACACCTTC	CSVQGRGGGYTF
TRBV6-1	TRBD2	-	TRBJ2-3	TGTGCCAGCAGTGTGAGGAGCGGGGGCGGCACAGATACGCAGTATTTT	CASSVRSGGGTDTQYF
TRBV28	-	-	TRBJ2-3	TGTGCCAGCAGTCCTCCCAGGGGAGATACGCAGTATTTT	CASSPPRGDTQYF
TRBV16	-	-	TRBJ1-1	TGTGCCAGCAGCCAATTCGAGGAGGGGGGGACTTTCTTT	CASSQFEEGGTFF
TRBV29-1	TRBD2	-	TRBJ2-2	TGCAGCGGCTCTAGCGGGGGGGCCACCGGGGAGCTGTTTTTT	CSGSSGGATGELFF
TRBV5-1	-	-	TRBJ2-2	TGCGCCAGCAGCCTTCCGACTGGGACCGGGGAGCTGTTTTTT	CASSLPTGTGELFF
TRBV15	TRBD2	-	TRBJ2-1	TGTGCCACCAGCAGAGGGACTAGCGGAAACAATGAGCAGTTCTTC	CATSRGTSGNNEQFF
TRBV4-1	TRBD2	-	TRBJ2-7	TGCGCCAGCAGCCAAGATCGTTTCGGACTAGCGGGAGGTTACGAGCAGTACTTC	CASSQDRFGLAGGYEQYF
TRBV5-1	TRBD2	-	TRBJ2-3	TGCGCCAGCAGTCTCTTAGCGGGAGACCCAGATACGCAGTATTTT	CASSLLAGDPDTQYF
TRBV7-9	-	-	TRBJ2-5	TGTGCCAGCAGCTTATCGTTAGTCGGAGAGACCCAGTACTTC	CASSLSLVGETQYF
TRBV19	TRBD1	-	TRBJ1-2	TGTGCCAGTAGCTTATCGACAGGGTTCGGCTACACCTTC	CASSLSTGFGYTF
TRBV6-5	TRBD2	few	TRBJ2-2	TGTGCCAGCCACCGTAGCGGGGGGTACACCGGGGAGCTGTTTTTT	CASHRSGGYTGELFF
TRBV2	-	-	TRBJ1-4	TGTGCCAGCAGACACAGTACAACTAATGAAAAACTGTTTTTT	CASRHSTTNEKLFF
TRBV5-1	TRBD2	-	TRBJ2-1	TGCGCCAGCAGCTTGCTAGCGGGGGGGCGGAATGAGCAGTTCTTC	CASSLLAGGRNEQFF
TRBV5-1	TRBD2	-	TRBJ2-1	TGCGCCAGCAGCTTCAGCGGGGGGCCCTACAATGAGCAGTTCTTC	CASSFSGGPYNEQFF
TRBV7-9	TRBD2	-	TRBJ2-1	TGTGGCAGTGGGGCGGGAGGGTATGAGCAGTTCTTC	CGSGAGGYEQFF
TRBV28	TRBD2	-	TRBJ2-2	TGTGCCAGCAGTTTATGGACTAGCGGGAACACCGGGGAGCTGTTTTTT	CASSLWTSGNTGELFF
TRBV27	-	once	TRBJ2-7	TGTGCCAGCAGTCCTCTACCTTCCTACGAGCAGTACTTC	CASSPLPSYEQYF
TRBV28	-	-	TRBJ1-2	-	CASSFLADGDFGYGYTF